This T cell receptor beta chain was obtained from a study of blood T cell repertoires in COVID-19. Overall study context: From the United States, Italy and Spain came samples of acute and convalescent COVID-19. T cells, B-cell-depleted T cells, or PBMCs provided the cDNA or gDNA that served as material.

Authors' processing steps: Estimation of nucleated cell counts relied on the amplification of reference gene primers. TCRdb keeps only in-frame clones here, not all; method: immunoSEQ multiplex PCR. From that table come the V and J calls and clone size; the DNA was used to work out D and trimming. The repertoire holds 95,000 to 150,000 clones, with just over 85% as singletons. The sample taken for sequencing was peripheral blood. The receptor was isolated from a woman in her forties or fifties with active or convalescent COVID-19.

The CDR3 is CASSVGREAGGTQYF. The CDR3 DNA follows: TGTGCCAGCAGCGTAGGTAGGGAAGCGGGAGGGACCCAGTACTTC. This chain connects TRBV9 to TRBJ2-5, with 9 bases that match TRBD2. The CDR3 extends over 15 amino acids. CDR1 is SGDLS and CDR2 is YYNGEE in the germline V gene. With V trimmed by 0 bases and J by 7 bases, 7 bases remained unmatched.